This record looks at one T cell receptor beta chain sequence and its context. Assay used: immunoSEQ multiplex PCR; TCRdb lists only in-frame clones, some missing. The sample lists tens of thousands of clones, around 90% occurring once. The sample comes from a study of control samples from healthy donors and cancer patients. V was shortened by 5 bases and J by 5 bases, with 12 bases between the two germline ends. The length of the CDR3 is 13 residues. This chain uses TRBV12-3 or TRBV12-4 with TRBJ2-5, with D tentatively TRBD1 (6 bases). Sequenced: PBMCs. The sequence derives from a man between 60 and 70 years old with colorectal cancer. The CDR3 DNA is TGTGCCAGCAGTCGCTCCCAGGGGGAGACCCAGTACTTC. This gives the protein CASSRSQGETQYF.